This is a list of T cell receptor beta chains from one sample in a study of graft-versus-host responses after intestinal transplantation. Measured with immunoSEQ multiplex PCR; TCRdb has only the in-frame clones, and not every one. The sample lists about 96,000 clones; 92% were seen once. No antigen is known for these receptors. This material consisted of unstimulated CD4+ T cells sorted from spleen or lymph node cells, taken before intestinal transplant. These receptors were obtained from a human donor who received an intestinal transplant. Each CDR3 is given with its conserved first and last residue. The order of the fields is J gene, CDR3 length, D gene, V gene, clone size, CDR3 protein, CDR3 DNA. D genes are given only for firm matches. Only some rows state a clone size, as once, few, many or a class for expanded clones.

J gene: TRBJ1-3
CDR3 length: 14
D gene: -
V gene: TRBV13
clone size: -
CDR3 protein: CASSHTGMSNTIYF
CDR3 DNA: TGTGCCAGCAGCCATACAGGGATGTCAAACACCATATATTTT

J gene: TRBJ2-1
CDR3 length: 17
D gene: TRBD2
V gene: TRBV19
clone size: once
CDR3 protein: CASSFPGLAGALDEQFF
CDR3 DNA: TGTGCCAGTAGCTTTCCGGGACTAGCGGGGGCGCTTGATGAGCAGTTCTTC

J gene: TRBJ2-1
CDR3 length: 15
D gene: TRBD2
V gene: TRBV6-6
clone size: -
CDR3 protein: CASSAGTSGYNEQFF
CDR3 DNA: TGTGCCAGCAGTGCGGGGACTAGCGGCTACAATGAGCAGTTCTTC

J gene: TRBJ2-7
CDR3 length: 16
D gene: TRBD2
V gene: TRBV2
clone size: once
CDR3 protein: CASSEELAGVLHEQYF
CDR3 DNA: TGTGCCAGCAGTGAGGAGCTAGCGGGAGTTCTCCACGAGCAGTACTTC

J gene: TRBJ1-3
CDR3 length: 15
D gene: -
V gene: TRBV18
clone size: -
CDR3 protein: CASSPYAGAGNTIYF
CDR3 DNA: TGTGCCAGCTCACCCTACGCCGGGGCTGGAAACACCATATATTTT

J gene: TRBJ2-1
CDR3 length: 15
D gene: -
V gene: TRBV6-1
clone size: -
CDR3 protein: CASSAVPNQYNEQFF
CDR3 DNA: TGTGCCAGCAGTGCCGTACCAAACCAGTACAATGAGCAGTTCTTC

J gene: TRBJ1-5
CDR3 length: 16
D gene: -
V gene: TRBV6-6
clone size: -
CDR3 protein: CASSYSIYRDNQPQHF
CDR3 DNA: TGTGCCAGCAGTTACTCGATATACAGAGACAATCAGCCCCAGCATTTT

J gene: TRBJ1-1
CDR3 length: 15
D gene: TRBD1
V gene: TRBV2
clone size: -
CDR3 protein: CASSETGAMNTEAFF
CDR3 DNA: TGTGCCAGCAGTGAAACAGGGGCCATGAACACTGAAGCTTTCTTT

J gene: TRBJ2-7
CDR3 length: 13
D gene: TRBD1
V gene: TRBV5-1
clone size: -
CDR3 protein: CASSGTGVYEQYF
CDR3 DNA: TGCGCCAGCAGCGGGACAGGGGTGTACGAGCAGTACTTC

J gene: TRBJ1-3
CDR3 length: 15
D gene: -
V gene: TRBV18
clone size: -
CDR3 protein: CASSPNQGSGNTIYF
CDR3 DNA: TGTGCCAGCTCCCCAAACCAGGGCTCTGGAAACACCATATATTTT

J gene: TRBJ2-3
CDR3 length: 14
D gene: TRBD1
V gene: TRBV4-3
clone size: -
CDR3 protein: CASSQSRGRYTQYF
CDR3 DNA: TGCGCCAGCAGCCAAAGTAGGGGGCGGTATACGCAGTATTTT

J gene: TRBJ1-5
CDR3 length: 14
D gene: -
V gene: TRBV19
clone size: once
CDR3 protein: CASSGQTINQPQHF
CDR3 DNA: TGTGCCAGTAGTGGACAGACTATTAATCAGCCCCAGCATTTT

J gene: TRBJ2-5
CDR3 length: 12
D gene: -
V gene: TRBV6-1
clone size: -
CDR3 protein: CASGTAQETQYF
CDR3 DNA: TGTGCCAGCGGTACAGCCCAAGAGACCCAGTACTTC

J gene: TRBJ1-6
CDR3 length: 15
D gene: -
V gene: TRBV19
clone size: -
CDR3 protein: CASSIGSSYNSPLHF
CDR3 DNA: TGTGCCAGTAGTATTGGGAGCTCCTATAATTCACCCCTCCACTTT

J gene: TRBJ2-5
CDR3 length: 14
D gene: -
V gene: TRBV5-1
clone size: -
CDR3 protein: CASNNGLSQETQYF
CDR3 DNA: TGCGCCAGCAACAATGGACTGAGTCAAGAGACCCAGTACTTC

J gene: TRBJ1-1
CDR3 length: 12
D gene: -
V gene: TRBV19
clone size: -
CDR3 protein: CASTSGDTEAFF
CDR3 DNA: TGTGCCAGTACCTCAGGGGACACTGAAGCTTTCTTT

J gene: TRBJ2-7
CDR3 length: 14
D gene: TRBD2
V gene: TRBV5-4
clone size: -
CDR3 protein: CASSPGLASYEQYF
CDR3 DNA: TGTGCCAGCAGCCCGGGACTAGCGAGCTACGAGCAGTACTTC

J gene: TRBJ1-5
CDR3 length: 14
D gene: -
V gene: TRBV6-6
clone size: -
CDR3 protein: CASSREYSNQPQHF
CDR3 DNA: TGTGCCAGCAGTCGAGAATATAGCAATCAGCCCCAGCATTTT

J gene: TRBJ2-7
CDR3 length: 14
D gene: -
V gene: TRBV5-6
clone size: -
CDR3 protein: CASSHPDRAGEQYF
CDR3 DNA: TGTGCCAGCAGCCATCCTGACAGGGCGGGGGAGCAGTACTTC

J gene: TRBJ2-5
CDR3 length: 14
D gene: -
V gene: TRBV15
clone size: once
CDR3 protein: CATSRWGLRETQYF
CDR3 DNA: TGTGCCACCAGCAGGTGGGGGCTTAGGGAGACCCAGTACTTC

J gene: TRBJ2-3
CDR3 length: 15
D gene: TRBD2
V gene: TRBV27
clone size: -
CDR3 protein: CASSPQGSGTYTQYF
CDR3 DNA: TGTGCCAGCAGCCCACAGGGTAGCGGGACCTATACGCAGTATTTT

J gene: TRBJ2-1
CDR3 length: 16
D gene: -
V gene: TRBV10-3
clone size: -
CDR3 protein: CAISVRQSGTSNEQFF
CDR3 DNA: TGTGCCATCAGTGTAAGGCAATCCGGCACTAGCAATGAGCAGTTCTTC

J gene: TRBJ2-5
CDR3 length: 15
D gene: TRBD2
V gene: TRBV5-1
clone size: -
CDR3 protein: CASSLAGLAVETQYF
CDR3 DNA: TGCGCCAGCAGCTTGGCGGGACTAGCGGTAGAGACCCAGTACTTC

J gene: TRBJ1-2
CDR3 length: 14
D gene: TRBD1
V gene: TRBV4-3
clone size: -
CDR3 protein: CASSQAGGDYGYTF
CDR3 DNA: TGCGCCAGCAGCCAAGCAGGGGGCGACTATGGCTACACCTTC